These 4 T cell receptor beta chains were sequenced from one sample in a study of T cells in Graves' hyperthyroidism and ophthalmopathy. What was amplified from RNA transcripts were TCR beta CDR3 regions. Primed by the HTBI set, a first-round RT-PCR was run on the TCR CDR3. TCRdb reprocessed the multiplex PCR reads with MiXCR, giving one entry per CDR3 protein. This table has approximately 600,000 distinct CDR3 sequences, around 15% appearing once. Sequencing input: blood. These receptors originate from a woman aged 25 to 39 with Graves' hyperthyroidism.

This clonotype appeared many times. The V call is TRBV30, the J call TRBJ1-3, with no clear D. This CDR3 region has 16 residues. Trimming pared 1 base from V and 0 bases from J, leaving 13 bases between. Per germline, CDR1 GTSNPN and CDR2 SVGIG (reference sequence). CDR3 coding DNA: TGTGCCTGGAGTGGAGGTGCGGATCACTCTGGAAACACCATATATTTT. It translates to CAWSGGADHSGNTIYF.

The J gene is TRBJ2-1, the V gene TRBV6-1; TRBD2 aligns across 11 bases. Germline assignment: CDR1 MNHNS and CDR2 SASEGT. Trimming cost V 8 bases and J 10 bases; bases outside gene matches: 16. CDR3 length equals 16 residues. For the CDR3, the DNA is TGTGCCAGCCTTCGGGAGGCTAGCGGGAGGAGAGGAGAGCAGTTCTTC. Translated: CASLREASGRRGEQFF.

This clonotype was recorded at least ten times. This chain links TRBV20-1 with TRBJ2-3; 13 positions agree with TRBD2. CDR1 is DFQATT, CDR2 SNEGSKA, per germline (reference sequence). The V gene end was trimmed by 6 bases and the J gene end by 4 bases; junction bases not matched to a gene: 7. This CDR3 has 15 amino acids. CDR3 nucleotides: TGCAGTGCGAGGAGACTAGCGGGGGGTGCAGATACGCAGTATTTT. Translating gives CSARRLAGGADTQYF.

There are many counts of this clonotype. The chain has TRBV6-1 and TRBJ2-1; 14 bases fit TRBD2. Germline assignment: CDR1 MNHNS and CDR2 SASEGT. V gave up 5 bases and J gave up 4 bases; unmatched junction bases: 7. The CDR3 is 17 residues long. The DNA for the CDR3 is TGTGCCAGCAGTTCGACTAGCGGGAGGGTTGGGTACAATGAGCAGTTCTTC. Its protein product is CASSSTSGRVGYNEQFF.